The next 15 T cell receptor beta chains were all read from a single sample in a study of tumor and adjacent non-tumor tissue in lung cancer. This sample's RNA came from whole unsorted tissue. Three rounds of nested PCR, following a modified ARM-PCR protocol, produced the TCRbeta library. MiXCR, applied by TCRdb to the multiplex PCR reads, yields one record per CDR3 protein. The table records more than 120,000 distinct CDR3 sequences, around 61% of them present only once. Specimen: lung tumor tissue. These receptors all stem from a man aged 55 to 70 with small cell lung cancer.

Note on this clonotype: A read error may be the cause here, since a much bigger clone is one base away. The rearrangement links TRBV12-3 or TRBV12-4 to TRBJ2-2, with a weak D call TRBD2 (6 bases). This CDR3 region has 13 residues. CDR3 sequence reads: CASSFYLTGGLFF. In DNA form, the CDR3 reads TGTGCCAGCAGTTTCTATCTAACCGGGGGGCTGTTTTTT.

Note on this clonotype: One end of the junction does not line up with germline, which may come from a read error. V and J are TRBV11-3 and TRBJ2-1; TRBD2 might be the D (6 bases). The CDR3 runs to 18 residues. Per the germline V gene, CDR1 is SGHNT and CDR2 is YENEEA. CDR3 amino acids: CATRGRTFGTTMYNQQFF. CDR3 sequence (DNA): TGTGCCACCCGGGGGAGGACGTTTGGTACAACTATGTACAATCAGCAGTTCTTC.

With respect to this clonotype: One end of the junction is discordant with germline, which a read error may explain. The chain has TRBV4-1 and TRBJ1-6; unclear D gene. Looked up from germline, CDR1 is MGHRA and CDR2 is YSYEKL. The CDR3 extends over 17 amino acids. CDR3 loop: CASSQDRFSLVFSHLHF. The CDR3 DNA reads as TGCGCCAGTAGCCAAGACCGATTTTCCCTTGTGTTTTCACACCTCCACTTT.

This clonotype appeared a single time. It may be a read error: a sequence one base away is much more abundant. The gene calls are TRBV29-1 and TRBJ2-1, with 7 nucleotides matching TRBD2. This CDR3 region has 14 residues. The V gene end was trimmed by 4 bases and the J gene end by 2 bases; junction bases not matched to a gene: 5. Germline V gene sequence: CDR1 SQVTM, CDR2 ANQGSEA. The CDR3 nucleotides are TGCAGCGTTGGAGCGGGGAGCCCCTACAATGAGCAGTTCTTC. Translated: CSVGAGSPYNEQFF.

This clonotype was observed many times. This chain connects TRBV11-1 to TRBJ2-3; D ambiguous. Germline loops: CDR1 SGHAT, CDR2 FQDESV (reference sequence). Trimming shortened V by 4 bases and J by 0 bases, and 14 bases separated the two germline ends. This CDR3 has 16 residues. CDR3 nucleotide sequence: TGTGCCAGCAGCTCGGCCTCCGGATTCAGCACAGATACGCAGTATTTT. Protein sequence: CASSSASGFSTDTQYF.

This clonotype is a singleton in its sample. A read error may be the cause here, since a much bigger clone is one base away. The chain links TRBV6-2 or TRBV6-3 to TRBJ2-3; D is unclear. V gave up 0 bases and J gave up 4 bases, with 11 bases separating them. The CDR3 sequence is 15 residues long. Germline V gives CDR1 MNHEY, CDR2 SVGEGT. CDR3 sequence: CASSYSEQVPDTQYF. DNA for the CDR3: TGTGCCAGCAGTTACTCGGAGCAAGTCCCAGATACGCAGTATTTT.

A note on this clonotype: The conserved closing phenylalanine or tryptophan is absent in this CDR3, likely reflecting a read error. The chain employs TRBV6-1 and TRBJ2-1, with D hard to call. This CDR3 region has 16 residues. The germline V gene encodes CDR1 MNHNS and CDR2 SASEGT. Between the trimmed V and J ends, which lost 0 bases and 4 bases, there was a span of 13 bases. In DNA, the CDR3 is TGTGCCAGCAGTGAAGCGCTGGCAGGCCTTTACAATGAGCAGTTCTTA. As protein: CASSEALAGLYNEQFL.

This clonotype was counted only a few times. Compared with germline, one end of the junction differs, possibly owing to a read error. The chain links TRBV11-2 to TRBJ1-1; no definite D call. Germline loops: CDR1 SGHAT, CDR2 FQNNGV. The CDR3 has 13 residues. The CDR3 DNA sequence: TGTGCCGGCAGCTTATTACGTGTCCGAGAAGCTTTCTTT. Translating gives CAGSLLRVREAFF.

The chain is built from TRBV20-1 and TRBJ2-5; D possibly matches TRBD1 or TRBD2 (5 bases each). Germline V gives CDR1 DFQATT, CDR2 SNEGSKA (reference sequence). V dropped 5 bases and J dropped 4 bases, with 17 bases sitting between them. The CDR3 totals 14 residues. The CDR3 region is CSARGRRVGETQYF. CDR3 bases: TGCAGTGCTCGGGGACGCCGGGTCGGAGAGACCCAGTACTTC.

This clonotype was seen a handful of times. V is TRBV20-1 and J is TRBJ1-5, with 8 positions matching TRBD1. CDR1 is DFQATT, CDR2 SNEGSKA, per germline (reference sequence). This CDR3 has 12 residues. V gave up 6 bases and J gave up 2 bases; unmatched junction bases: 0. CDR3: CSATGGNQPQHF. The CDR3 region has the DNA TGCAGTGCGACAGGGGGCAATCAGCCCCAGCATTTT.

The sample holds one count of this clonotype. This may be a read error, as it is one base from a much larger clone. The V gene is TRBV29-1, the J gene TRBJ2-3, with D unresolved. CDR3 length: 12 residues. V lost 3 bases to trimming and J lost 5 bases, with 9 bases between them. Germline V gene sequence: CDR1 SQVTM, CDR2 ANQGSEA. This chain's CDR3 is CSVDGNKDTQYF. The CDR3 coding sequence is TGCAGCGTTGACGGCAACAAAGATACGCAGTATTTT.

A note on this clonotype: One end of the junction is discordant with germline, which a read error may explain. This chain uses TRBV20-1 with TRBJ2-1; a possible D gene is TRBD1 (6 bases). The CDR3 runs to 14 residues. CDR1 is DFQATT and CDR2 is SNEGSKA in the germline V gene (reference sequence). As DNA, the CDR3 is TGCAATGCTAGAGGCCCCAGGGGTGGGGATGAGCAGCTCTTC. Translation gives CNARGPRGGDEQLF.

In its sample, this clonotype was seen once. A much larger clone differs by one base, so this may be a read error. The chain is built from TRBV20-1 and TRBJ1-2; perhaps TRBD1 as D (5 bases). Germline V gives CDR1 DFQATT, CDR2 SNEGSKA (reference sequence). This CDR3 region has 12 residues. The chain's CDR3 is CSAGDGGYGYTF. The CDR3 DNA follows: TGCAGTGCTGGAGACGGGGGATATGGCTACACCTTC.

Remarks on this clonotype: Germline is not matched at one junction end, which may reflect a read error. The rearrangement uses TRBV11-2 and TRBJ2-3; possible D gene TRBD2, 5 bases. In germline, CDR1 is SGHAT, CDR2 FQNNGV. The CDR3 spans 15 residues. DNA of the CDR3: TGTGCCAACAGCTTTAGAGGGTGTTACACAGATACGCAGTATTTT. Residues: CANSFRGCYTDTQYF.

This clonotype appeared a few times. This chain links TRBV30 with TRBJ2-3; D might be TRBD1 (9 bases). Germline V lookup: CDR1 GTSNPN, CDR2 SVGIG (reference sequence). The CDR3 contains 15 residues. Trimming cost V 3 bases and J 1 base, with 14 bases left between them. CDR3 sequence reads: CAWSGGDRGTDTQYF. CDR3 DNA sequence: TGTGCCTGGAGCGGGGGGGACAGGGGCACAGATACGCAGTATTTT.